The sequence of this T cell receptor beta chain was determined in a study of blood T cell repertoires in COVID-19 (dated by TCRdb to about 2020). Looking at the study overall: Samples from collaborators originated in the United States, Italy and Spain and spanned both the acute and convalescent phases of COVID-19. The prospective study material was composed of cDNA or gDNA derived from T cells, B-cell-depleted T cells, or PBMCs. Deeply sampled blood TCRbeta repertoires from subjects exposed to, actively infected with, or recovered from COVID-19 were included in the dataset. The repertoires were made available in a free public database intended to serve as a resource for research on the immune response to SARS-CoV-2. Samples were obtained from the ongoing ImmuneRACE study (first 160 participants) and from 950 to 1,500 subjects provided by 6 global collaborators. The sample metadata nearly always contained a de-identified subject ID, COVID-19 status, age in years and sex. Where available, HLA class I and class II types were obtained from metadata supplied by the sample provider rather than from assay-based typing.

On this clone itself: Its target antigen remains unknown. No base-level quality is on record; no much larger clone is a single base apart.

There are 13 amino acids in the CDR3, from cysteine to phenylalanine inclusive. CDR3 DNA only is kept here, 39 bases in frame from base 1. Trimming costs V 2 bases and J 1 base, and their ends lie 6 bases apart. In the germline V gene, CDR1 corresponds to SGHRS and CDR2 to YFSETQ. In Seattle, one collaborating source enrolled patients while the infection was active and tracked those patients longitudinally over the course of disease. Each collaborating institution followed its own protocols to collect whole blood in K2EDTA tubes. For TCRbeta analysis, collaborator samples were shipped as frozen whole blood, as isolated PBMCs, or as DNA extracted from either sample type. TCRbeta CDR3 regions were amplified from genomic DNA using the immunoSEQ Assay, a bias-controlled multiplex PCR. Processing in the source paper ran as follows. Within the assay, amplification of reference gene primers was used to estimate how many nucleated cells each sample contained. Sequence reads were collapsed and filtered to measure the absolute abundance of every unique TCRbeta CDR3 rearrangement. For each sample, productive Simpson clonality was calculated by taking the square root of Simpson's diversity index across productive rearrangements. The table comes from immuneACCESS by way of TCRdb, which keeps in-frame sequences with V and J called. Part of the clones is missing from these tables; in studies checked, under half for an unresolved V gene and the rest for unknown reasons. V and J calls and clone size are given by that table; D and trimming were obtained from the DNA. The sample table holds hundreds of thousands of clones, of which around 87% were seen once. The ten most abundant clones make up about 6.3% of the sample.

Points the paper makes about the study in general: The quantity of clinical and demographic metadata differed by source and by participant and was supplied without curation.

Sequences were obtained from peripheral blood. The clonotype comes from a woman aged 50 to 65 with COVID-19, enrolled during active disease. The chain is assembled from TRBV5-1 and TRBJ2-5, with the D gene uncertain. This receptor has the CDR3 CASSFSLQETQYF. The DNA sequence is TGCGCCAGCAGCTTTAGCCTCCAAGAGACCCAGTACTTC. Where the CDR3 stops, the reference TRBV5-1 and TRBJ2-5 genes take over; the full variable domain is KAGVTQTPRYLIKTRGQQVTLSCSPISGHRSVSWYQQTPGQGLQFLFEYFSETQRNKGNFPGRFSGRQFSNSRSEMNVSTLELGDSALYLCASSFSLQETQYFGPGTRLLVL.